These T cell receptor beta chains were read from a single sample in a study of T-cell reconstitution after alpha-beta-depleted transplantation in children. TCRdb re-analysed the PCR reads in MiXCR, keeping a single row per CDR3 protein. The sample yields some 550,000 distinct CDR3 sequences, about 17% seen once. The specimen was PBMCs from the stem cell graft donor, collected from the stem cell graft. These receptors came from a human donor who donated a stem cell graft to a child with acute lymphoblastic leukemia. Each CDR3 is given with its conserved first and last residue. The D gene is left open where the match is weak. Clone sizes are given selectively: once, few, many, or a class where the clone is expanded.

DNA: TGTGCCAGCAGCTCAGGGACCGTTCAGGGCTACACCTTC
CDR3: CASSSGTVQGYTF
D: .
V: TRBV3-1
length: 13
size: few
J: TRBJ1-2

DNA: TGTGCCAGCAGCGTAAACCTATACCGGGACAGGGGGCGTGAGCAGTACTTC
CDR3: CASSVNLYRDRGREQYF
D: TRBD1
V: TRBV11-2
length: 17
size: .
J: TRBJ2-7

DNA: TGTGCCAGCAGCCAAGGGGTCCAGGCCCTTTCGGGGCTCCTGACTTTC
CDR3: CASSQGVQALSGLLTF
D: .
V: TRBV3-1
length: 16
size: .
J: TRBJ2-6

DNA: TGTGCCAGCAGTTCCGGGACTAGCGGGAACGAGCAGTACTTC
CDR3: CASSSGTSGNEQYF
D: TRBD2
V: TRBV5-6
length: 14
size: .
J: TRBJ2-7

DNA: TGTGCCAGCAGCCCCCGGGACAGGGTTCTAGGGGATACCTACGAGCAGTACTTC
CDR3: CASSPRDRVLGDTYEQYF
D: TRBD1
V: TRBV9
length: 18
size: few
J: TRBJ2-7

DNA: TGTGCCAGCAGCTTTGGGAACAGGGGCTACGAGCAGTACTTC
CDR3: CASSFGNRGYEQYF
D: TRBD1
V: TRBV7-9
length: 14
size: few
J: TRBJ2-7

DNA: TGCGCCAGCAGCCAGCTAGCGGTGAGCTCCTACGAGCAGTACTTC
CDR3: CASSQLAVSSYEQYF
D: TRBD2
V: TRBV4-1
length: 15
size: few
J: TRBJ2-7

DNA: TGTGCCAGCAGCTTAAGGGACAGGGTGGAAGCCCTTTACGAGCAGTACTTC
CDR3: CASSLRDRVEALYEQYF
D: TRBD1
V: TRBV13
length: 17
size: few
J: TRBJ2-7

DNA: TGTGCCAGCAGCCAAGTGAGTGCGGTGATCGATCAGCCCCAGCATTTT
CDR3: CASSQVSAVIDQPQHF
D: .
V: TRBV4-2
length: 16
size: many
J: TRBJ1-5

DNA: TGCGCCAGCAGCTTGGACGGTTCTGGGGCTCTAACGAGAGAGCAGTACTTC
CDR3: CASSLDGSGALTREQYF
D: .
V: TRBV5-1
length: 17
size: .
J: TRBJ2-7

DNA: TGCAGTGCCCCAGAGGTATTGGGACAGGGTAACAATGAGCAGTTCTTC
CDR3: CSAPEVLGQGNNEQFF
D: TRBD1
V: TRBV20-1
length: 16
size: .
J: TRBJ2-1

DNA: TGTGCCATCAGTGAGTCTGGGCGCAAGAACACTGAAGCTTTCTTT
CDR3: CAISESGRKNTEAFF
D: .
V: TRBV10-3
length: 15
size: many
J: TRBJ1-1

DNA: TGTGCCAGCAGCAAATTTCGGGGGGTGACTAGCGGAGTCGCCGGGGAGCTGTTTTTT
CDR3: CASSKFRGVTSGVAGELFF
D: .
V: TRBV21-1
length: 19
size: few
J: TRBJ2-2

DNA: TGTGCCAGCTGTCGAAGGTCAACTGATCAGCCCCAGCATTTT
CDR3: CASCRRSTDQPQHF
D: .
V: TRBV27
length: 14
size: .
J: TRBJ1-5

DNA: TGTGCCAGCAGCTTCATCACAGGGGCTCGGGAGACCCAGTACTTC
CDR3: CASSFITGARETQYF
D: TRBD1
V: TRBV7-9
length: 15
size: .
J: TRBJ2-5

DNA: TGCGCCAGCAGCTACGGAGGACCTAGCACAGATACGCAGTATTTT
CDR3: CASSYGGPSTDTQYF
D: .
V: TRBV4-1
length: 15
size: few
J: TRBJ2-3

DNA: TGTGCCAGTTCAGACCTAGCGGAAAGCTCCTACAATGAGCAGTTCTTC
CDR3: CASSDLAESSYNEQFF
D: TRBD2
V: TRBV7-9
length: 16
size: once
J: TRBJ2-1

DNA: TGCAGTGCGTACCCCGGGGACAGGGCATCCTACGAGCAGTACTTC
CDR3: CSAYPGDRASYEQYF
D: TRBD1
V: TRBV20-1
length: 15
size: .
J: TRBJ2-7

DNA: TGCAGTGCTAGAGACGGGGTGGCGGGAGGAGCTCGAGATACGCAGTATTTT
CDR3: CSARDGVAGGARDTQYF
D: TRBD2
V: TRBV20-1
length: 17
size: few
J: TRBJ2-3

DNA: TGTGCCAGCAGCCGTTTAGCGGGAGGGCCCGATGAGCAGTTCTTC
CDR3: CASSRLAGGPDEQFF
D: TRBD2
V: TRBV7-9
length: 15
size: few
J: TRBJ2-1

DNA: TGTGCCAGCAGCGTAGGAGGGTGGAACACTGAAGCTTTCTTT
CDR3: CASSVGGWNTEAFF
D: .
V: TRBV9
length: 14
size: .
J: TRBJ1-1

DNA: TGCGCCAGCAGATCCCGGGACGAGAACACCGGGGAGCTGTTTTTT
CDR3: CASRSRDENTGELFF
D: .
V: TRBV4-1
length: 15
size: few
J: TRBJ2-2

DNA: TGTGCCAGCAGCACGGGACTAGCGGGAGTCAATGAGCAGTTCTTC
CDR3: CASSTGLAGVNEQFF
D: TRBD2
V: TRBV7-3
length: 15
size: .
J: TRBJ2-1

DNA: TGCGCCAGCAGCTTGGTAGGGAATCTGGCAGGCACTGAAGCTTTCTTT
CDR3: CASSLVGNLAGTEAFF
D: .
V: TRBV5-1
length: 16
size: .
J: TRBJ1-1

DNA: TGTGCCAGCAGCGTAGCGGGTGACGATCGGCGGGAGGGACTCACAGATACGCAGTATTTT
CDR3: CASSVAGDDRREGLTDTQYF
D: TRBD2
V: TRBV9
length: 20
size: .
J: TRBJ2-3

DNA: TGTGCCAGCAGCTTTCCCGGACCCGGGCAGCCCCAGCATTTT
CDR3: CASSFPGPGQPQHF
D: .
V: TRBV7-9
length: 14
size: few
J: TRBJ1-5

DNA: TGCAGTGCTAGAGATAAGGAGTCGGCAGGGGGCCTTTCTGGGGGGTACTTC
CDR3: CSARDKESAGGLSGGYF
D: TRBD1
V: TRBV20-1
length: 17
size: .
J: TRBJ2-7

DNA: TGCAGTGCTAGCGGGTCGAGGAACACAGATACGCAGTATTTT
CDR3: CSASGSRNTDTQYF
D: .
V: TRBV20-1
length: 14
size: .
J: TRBJ2-3

DNA: TGTGCCAGCAGTTCCGGGACTAGCAACTACAATGAGCAGTTCTTC
CDR3: CASSSGTSNYNEQFF
D: TRBD2
V: TRBV2
length: 15
size: few
J: TRBJ2-1

DNA: TGTGCCACCAGCAGAGACCGGGGGAGGGGCGATCAGCCCCAGCATTTT
CDR3: CATSRDRGRGDQPQHF
D: .
V: TRBV15
length: 16
size: few
J: TRBJ1-5